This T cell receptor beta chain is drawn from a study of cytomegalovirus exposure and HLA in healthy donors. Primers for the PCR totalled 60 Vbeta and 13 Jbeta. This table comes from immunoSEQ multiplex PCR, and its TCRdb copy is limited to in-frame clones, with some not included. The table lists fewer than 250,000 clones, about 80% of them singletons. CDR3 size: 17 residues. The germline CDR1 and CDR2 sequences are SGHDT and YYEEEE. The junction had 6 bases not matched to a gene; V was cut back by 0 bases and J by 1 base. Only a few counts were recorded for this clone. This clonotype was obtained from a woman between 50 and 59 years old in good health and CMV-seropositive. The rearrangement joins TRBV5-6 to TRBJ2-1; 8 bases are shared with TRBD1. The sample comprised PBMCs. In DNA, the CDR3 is TGTGCCAGCAGCTTGGGGGTACAGGGGGGATCCTACAATGAGCAGTTCTTC. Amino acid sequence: CASSLGVQGGSYNEQFF.